This T cell receptor beta chain was obtained from a study of blood T cell repertoires in COVID-19. The method was immunoSEQ multiplex PCR; TCRdb's version includes in-frame clones alone and lacks a portion of them. The table shows 150,000 to 200,000 clones, with 90% to 95% occurring only once. Germline V gene lookup returns CDR1 SGHRS and CDR2 YFSETQ. Losses at the gene ends were 0 bases for V and 0 bases for J; bases not matched to a gene: 8. The CDR3 covers 19 residues. The specimen sequenced was peripheral blood. V gene TRBV5-1 combines with J gene TRBJ2-1; 11 bases align to TRBD2. The sequence was obtained from a woman aged 45 to 65 with acute or convalescent COVID-19. The CDR3 reads CASSLEVAGGRSSYNEQFF. For the CDR3, the DNA is TGCGCCAGCAGCTTGGAGGTAGCGGGGGGGCGTAGCTCCTACAATGAGCAGTTCTTC.